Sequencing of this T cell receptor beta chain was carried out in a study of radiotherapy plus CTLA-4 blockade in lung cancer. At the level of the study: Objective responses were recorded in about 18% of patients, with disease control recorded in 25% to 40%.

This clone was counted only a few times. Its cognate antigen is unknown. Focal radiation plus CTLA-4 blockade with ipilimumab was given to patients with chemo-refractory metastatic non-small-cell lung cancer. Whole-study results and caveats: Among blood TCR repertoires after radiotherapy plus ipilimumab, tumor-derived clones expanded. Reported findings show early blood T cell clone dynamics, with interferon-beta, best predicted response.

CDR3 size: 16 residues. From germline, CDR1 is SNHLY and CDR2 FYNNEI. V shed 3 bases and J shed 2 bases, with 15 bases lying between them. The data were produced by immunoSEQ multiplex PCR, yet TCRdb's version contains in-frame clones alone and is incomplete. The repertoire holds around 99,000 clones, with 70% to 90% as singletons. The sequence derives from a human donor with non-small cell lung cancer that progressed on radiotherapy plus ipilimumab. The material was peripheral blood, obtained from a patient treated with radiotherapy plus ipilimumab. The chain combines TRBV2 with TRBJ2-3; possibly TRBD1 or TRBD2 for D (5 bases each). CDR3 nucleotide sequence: TGTGCCAGCAGTGATTCAGGGATGGAGGACACAGATACGCAGTATTTT. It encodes CASSDSGMEDTDTQYF.